This is a list of T cell receptor beta chains from one sample in a study of blood T cell repertoires in COVID-19. Libraries were prepared by immunoSEQ multiplex PCR; TCRdb keeps only in-frame clonotypes and omits some of them. The sample includes some 500,000 clones, 70% to 90% seen only once; the top ten take less than 9%. The sample was peripheral blood. All receptors come from a woman aged 45-65 years with COVID-19, enrolled during active disease. Each CDR3 is given with its conserved first and last residue. The D gene is left open where the match is weak. Clone size is stated in some rows and not others, as once, few, many or a class when expanded.

j_call clone_size v_call d_call cdr3_aa cdr3_nt
TRBJ1-1 - TRBV7-2 TRBD1 CASSLVTGRTFF TGTGCCAGCAGCTTAGTGACAGGGAGGACTTTCTTT
TRBJ2-7 - TRBV7-9 TRBD1 CASSPPGGQREQYF TGTGCCAGCAGCCCACCAGGGGGCCAAAGGGAGCAGTACTTC
TRBJ1-2 - TRBV7-2 TRBD1 CASSLGTGVLTF TGTGCCAGCAGCCTGGGGACAGGCGTCCTAACCTTC
TRBJ1-6 - TRBV27 - CASSLNRDASPLHF TGTGCCAGCAGTTTGAACAGGGATGCTTCACCCCTCCACTTT
TRBJ2-3 few TRBV11-3 - CASSPGGGGPDTQYF TGTGCCAGCAGCCCCGGAGGAGGGGGCCCAGATACGCAGTATTTT
TRBJ2-7 - TRBV6-1 TRBD1 CASSDGTGGYEQYF TGTGCCAGCAGTGACGGGACAGGGGGCTACGAGCAGTACTTC
TRBJ2-3 once TRBV5-1 - CASSSPPGLKITDTQYF TGCGCCAGCAGCTCCCCTCCAGGACTGAAAATCACAGATACGCAGTATTTT
TRBJ2-2 once TRBV4-1 - CASSPRTGELFF TGCGCCAGCAGCCCCCGTACCGGGGAGCTGTTTTTT
TRBJ2-3 - TRBV30 - CAWGNGDTQYF TGTGCCTGGGGTAACGGGGATACGCAGTATTTT
TRBJ2-7 - TRBV27 - CASSSSLSPENEQYF TGTGCCAGCAGTTCCTCCTTATCACCCGAGAACGAGCAGTACTTC
TRBJ1-5 - TRBV4-1 TRBD1 CASSQVYVRQGSNQPQHF TGCGCCAGCAGCCAAGTTTATGTCCGACAGGGGAGCAATCAGCCCCAGCATTTT
TRBJ1-6 - TRBV5-5 TRBD1 CASIRTGTGTNSPLHF TGTGCCAGCATTCGAACCGGGACAGGGACCAATTCACCCCTCCACTTT
TRBJ2-3 - TRBV24-1 - CATSDSGQGTDTQYF TGTGCCACCAGTGACTCAGGTCAGGGGACAGATACGCAGTATTTT
TRBJ2-1 - TRBV9 - CASSVASANNEQFF TGTGCCAGCAGCGTTGCAAGCGCCAACAATGAGCAGTTCTTC
TRBJ2-3 - TRBV19 - CASSPLQDNTDTQYF TGTGCCAGTAGCCCGTTGCAGGACAACACAGATACGCAGTATTTT
TRBJ1-2 - TRBV9 - CASSVDSGVGGYTF TGTGCCAGCAGCGTCGATTCGGGGGTCGGTGGCTACACCTTC
TRBJ2-1 - TRBV5-4 - CASSFHSGAFDNEQFF TGTGCCAGCAGCTTCCATTCAGGGGCGTTCGACAATGAGCAGTTCTTC
TRBJ1-1 - TRBV6-5 - CASRSQGYTEAFF TGTGCCAGCAGGAGCCAGGGGTACACTGAAGCTTTCTTT
TRBJ2-7 - TRBV25-1 - CASSAARAFDEQYF TGTGCCAGCAGTGCTGCCAGGGCCTTCGACGAGCAGTACTTC
TRBJ1-1 - TRBV11-2 TRBD1 CASSPSTGPGTEAFF TGTGCCAGCAGCCCTTCGACAGGGCCGGGCACTGAAGCTTTCTTT
TRBJ2-1 - TRBV5-4 TRBD2 CASSLIGGDNEQFF TGTGCCAGCAGCTTGATCGGGGGGGACAATGAGCAGTTCTTC
TRBJ1-6 - TRBV30 TRBD1 CAWSPAGGGRSPLHF TGTGCCTGGAGTCCCGCCGGAGGGGGCCGATCACCCCTCCACTTT
TRBJ1-2 once TRBV5-4 - CASSLENHYGYTF TGTGCCAGCAGCCTCGAGAACCACTATGGCTACACCTTC
TRBJ1-2 - TRBV19 TRBD1 CASSLPGQGANYGYTF TGTGCCAGTAGCCTCCCAGGACAGGGGGCCAACTATGGCTACACCTTC
TRBJ1-2 - TRBV5-1 TRBD1 CASSPGQALDARGYTF TGCGCCAGCAGCCCCGGACAGGCCCTCGACGCACGTGGCTACACCTTC
TRBJ2-3 - TRBV29-1 TRBD2 CSVSSGGGTDTQYF TGCAGCGTTTCCAGCGGGGGAGGGACAGATACGCAGTATTTT
TRBJ1-1 - TRBV28 - CASSLRTEAFF TGTGCCAGCAGTTTACGGACTGAAGCTTTCTTT
TRBJ2-7 few TRBV6-6 - CASLGLGTEQYF TGTGCCTCCCTAGGCCTTGGCACCGAGCAGTACTTC
TRBJ1-4 - TRBV2 - CASTPPPGSYEKLFF TGTGCCAGCACCCCTCCCCCAGGGTCATATGAAAAACTGTTTTTT
TRBJ1-2 - TRBV7-3 - CASSHARGDYGYTF TGTGCCAGCAGCCATGCCAGGGGAGACTATGGCTACACCTTC
TRBJ1-5 - TRBV9 TRBD1 CASSVGTGRQPQHF TGTGCCAGCAGCGTTGGGACAGGGAGGCAGCCCCAGCATTTT
TRBJ1-2 - TRBV3-1/TRBV3-2 - CASSQGQEGYTF TGTGCCAGCAGCCAAGGACAGGAAGGCTACACCTTC
TRBJ2-2 - TRBV4-1 TRBD2 CASSPLAGGIGELFF TGCGCCAGCAGCCCCCTAGCGGGGGGGATCGGGGAGCTGTTTTTT
TRBJ1-3 - TRBV2 TRBD1 CASSDDRGSGNTIYF TGTGCCAGCAGTGACGACAGGGGATCCGGAAACACCATATATTTT
TRBJ1-2 - TRBV20-1 - CSVPAGNGYTF TGCAGTGTTCCGGCAGGTAATGGCTACACCTTC
TRBJ1-2 - TRBV5-1 - CASSLGVANTNYGYTF TGCGCCAGCAGCTTGGGGGTAGCTAACACTAACTATGGCTACACCTTC
TRBJ1-3 - TRBV30 - CAWSNGGRDTIYF TGTGCCTGGAGTAACGGAGGGCGGGACACCATATATTTT
TRBJ2-7 - TRBV11-3 TRBD1 CASSYDGTAYEQYF TGTGCCAGCAGCTATGACGGGACAGCCTACGAGCAGTACTTC
TRBJ2-7 - TRBV5-6 - CASSLGRGEQYF TGTGCCAGCAGCTTAGGTCGCGGGGAGCAGTACTTC
TRBJ2-1 - TRBV7-9 TRBD2 CASSLGGGNMNEQFF TGTGCCAGCAGCTTAGGCGGGGGGAATATGAATGAGCAGTTCTTC
TRBJ2-1 - TRBV18 - CASSPTRASSSYNEQFF TGTGCCAGCTCACCAACGAGGGCCTCGAGCTCCTACAATGAGCAGTTCTTC
TRBJ1-1 - TRBV19 - CASIRTPGVEEAFF TGTGCCAGTATTAGAACTCCAGGGGTGGAGGAAGCTTTCTTT
TRBJ2-2 - TRBV5-8 TRBD1 CASSLIGTGGASGELFF TGTGCCAGCAGCTTGATAGGGACAGGGGGCGCTTCCGGGGAGCTGTTTTTT
TRBJ1-5 - TRBV19 - CASRSPSNQPQHF TGTGCCAGTAGATCCCCAAGCAATCAGCCCCAGCATTTT
TRBJ2-7 - TRBV10-1 - CASSNLAAPYEQYF TGCGCCAGCAGTAATTTGGCGGCTCCCTACGAGCAGTACTTC
TRBJ2-7 once TRBV28 - CASSLPVYEQYF TGTGCCAGCAGTTTGCCAGTCTACGAGCAGTACTTC
TRBJ2-4 - TRBV24-1 - CATSDRRFQNIQYF TGTGCCACCAGTGACAGGAGGTTCCAAAACATTCAGTACTTC